This passage covers 2 T cell receptor beta chains from one sample sequenced in a study of CD8+CD57+ T cells in acquired aplastic anemia. Genomic DNA served as template for TCR beta VDJ and CDR3 profiling. One entry per CDR3 protein results from TCRdb running MiXCR on the reads. The sample shows about 160,000 distinct CDR3 sequences, 40% to 55% of them seen only once. The patients chosen for sequencing had shown expansion of CD8+CD57+ cells (detected by flow cytometry). What was sequenced was sorted CD4+, CD8+, or CD8+CD57+ T cells (not recorded which) from PBMCs. The receptors were gathered from a human donor with aplastic anemia.

This clonotype was detected ten times or more. V and J are TRBV12-3 or TRBV12-4 and TRBJ2-7; D gene ambiguous. Trimming took 1 base from V and 9 from J, leaving 7 bases between them. This CDR3 contains 11 residues. CDR3 coding DNA: TGTGCCAGCAGTTTAGGCCGAGGGCAGTACTTC. Translated, it gives CASSLGRGQYF.

The rearrangement uses TRBV6-5 and TRBJ2-7; D is possibly TRBD2 (6 bases). Germline V lookup: CDR1 MNHEY, CDR2 SVGAGI. CDR3 length equals 14 residues. The V gene lost 4 bases and the J gene lost 2 bases, with 12 bases spanning the gap. CDR3 nucleotide sequence: TGTGCCAGCAGTTTCTCAGGCGGGGCCTACGAGCAGTACTTC. This translates into CASSFSGGAYEQYF.